The rows below give T cell receptor beta chains drawn from one sample of a study of cytomegalovirus exposure and HLA in healthy donors. The table came from immunoSEQ multiplex PCR; TCRdb's copy has only in-frame clones and leaves some out. This sample carries 150,000 to 200,000 clones, with 0.7% to 1% going to the ten biggest clones. Material for sequencing was PBMCs. The receptors were sampled from a young woman in good health and CMV-seropositive. The CDR3 runs from the conserved cysteine through the conserved F or W. The order of the fields is V gene, D gene, J gene, CDR3 protein, CDR3 DNA. D genes are given only for firm matches.

V: TRBV6-4; D: TRBD2; J: TRBJ2-3; CDR3: CASSYLAGSTDTQYF; DNA: TGTGCCAGCAGCTATCTAGCGGGAAGCACAGATACGCAGTATTTT
V: TRBV11-3; D: -; J: TRBJ1-1; CDR3: CASSSLQGNTEAFF; DNA: TGTGCCAGCAGCTCACTACAGGGGAACACTGAAGCTTTCTTT
V: TRBV2; D: -; J: TRBJ1-4; CDR3: CASSESRTHEKLFF; DNA: TGTGCCAGCAGTGAAAGCCGGACTCATGAAAAACTGTTTTTT
V: TRBV9; D: -; J: TRBJ1-1; CDR3: CASSPQTGGTEAFF; DNA: TGTGCCAGCAGCCCTCAGACGGGGGGCACTGAAGCTTTCTTT
V: TRBV5-4; D: TRBD1; J: TRBJ2-1; CDR3: CASSTDRGLEQFF; DNA: TGTGCCAGCAGCACAGACAGGGGGCTTGAGCAGTTCTTC
V: TRBV6-5; D: -; J: TRBJ2-3; CDR3: CASSKFSGTDTQYF; DNA: TGTGCCAGCAGTAAATTTAGCGGCACAGATACGCAGTATTTT
V: TRBV4-1; D: TRBD2; J: TRBJ2-2; CDR3: CASQSGNAGGELFF; DNA: TGCGCCAGTCAGAGCGGGAACGCGGGCGGGGAGCTGTTTTTT
V: TRBV4-1; D: TRBD2; J: TRBJ2-3; CDR3: CASSQDWGTSGRDTQYF; DNA: TGCGCCAGCAGCCAAGATTGGGGGACTAGCGGAAGAGATACGCAGTATTTT
V: TRBV7-9; D: TRBD1; J: TRBJ1-4; CDR3: CASSSPGGTNEKLFF; DNA: TGTGCCAGCAGTTCACCAGGGGGGACTAATGAAAAACTGTTTTTT
V: TRBV6-4; D: TRBD2; J: TRBJ2-1; CDR3: CASRALAGGYNEQFF; DNA: TGTGCCAGCAGAGCTCTAGCGGGAGGATACAATGAGCAGTTCTTC
V: TRBV18; D: TRBD1; J: TRBJ1-1; CDR3: CASSPGQLNTEAFF; DNA: TGTGCCAGCTCACCGGGACAGCTGAACACTGAAGCTTTCTTT
V: TRBV30; D: -; J: TRBJ2-3; CDR3: CAWGGSTDTQYF; DNA: TGTGCCTGGGGCGGGAGCACAGATACGCAGTATTTT
V: TRBV4-1; D: TRBD1; J: TRBJ1-3; CDR3: CASSPLTGGLNTIYF; DNA: TGCGCCAGCAGCCCACTGACAGGGGGATTAAACACCATATATTTT
V: TRBV10-3; D: -; J: TRBJ1-2; CDR3: CAISERRTDTNYGYTF; DNA: TGTGCCATCAGTGAAAGACGGACTGACACAAACTATGGCTACACCTTC
V: TRBV11-2; D: TRBD1; J: TRBJ1-1; CDR3: CASSRNRGLTEAFF; DNA: TGTGCCAGCAGCCGTAACAGGGGGTTAACTGAAGCTTTCTTT
V: TRBV7-2; D: -; J: TRBJ1-1; CDR3: CASSLRGIGAEAFF; DNA: TGTGCCAGCAGCTTAAGGGGGATTGGGGCTGAAGCTTTCTTT
V: TRBV6-5; D: TRBD1; J: TRBJ1-5; CDR3: CASSARGLSNQPQHF; DNA: TGTGCCAGCAGTGCTAGGGGGCTTAGCAATCAGCCCCAGCATTTT
V: TRBV30; D: TRBD2; J: TRBJ2-1; CDR3: CAWSGGLARAYNEQFF; DNA: TGTGCCTGGAGTGGTGGACTAGCGCGAGCCTACAATGAGCAGTTCTTC
V: TRBV12-5; D: TRBD1; J: TRBJ1-2; CDR3: CASGLKSGQGVSGYTF; DNA: TGTGCTAGTGGTTTGAAATCTGGACAGGGTGTGAGTGGCTACACCTTC
V: TRBV7-9; D: TRBD1; J: TRBJ2-3; CDR3: CASSLAVTGGGPMDTQYF; DNA: TGTGCCAGCAGCTTAGCGGTAACAGGGGGCGGGCCTATGGATACGCAGTATTTT
V: TRBV7-3; D: -; J: TRBJ2-1; CDR3: CASSRTSNEQFF; DNA: TGTGCCAGCAGTCGAACAAGCAATGAGCAGTTCTTC
V: TRBV11-3; D: TRBD2; J: TRBJ2-3; CDR3: CASSLPFGASGKATDTQYF; DNA: TGTGCCAGCAGCTTACCCTTCGGGGCTAGCGGGAAGGCGACAGATACGCAGTATTTT
V: TRBV6-1; D: TRBD2; J: TRBJ2-7; CDR3: CASRTSGAYEQYF; DNA: TGTGCCAGCAGGACTAGCGGGGCCTACGAGCAGTACTTC
V: TRBV10-1; D: TRBD2; J: TRBJ2-7; CDR3: CASSPDTVAGGEQYF; DNA: TGCGCCAGCAGTCCAGACACTGTAGCGGGAGGCGAGCAGTACTTC
V: TRBV7-9; D: -; J: TRBJ2-7; CDR3: CATQGPGSLSFFEQYF; DNA: TGTGCCACCCAAGGTCCAGGCTCCCTTTCGTTTTTCGAGCAGTACTTC
V: TRBV10-3; D: TRBD2; J: TRBJ2-3; CDR3: CAISVGAGGSDTQYF; DNA: TGTGCCATCAGTGTTGGAGCGGGAGGCTCAGATACGCAGTATTTT
V: TRBV4-1; D: -; J: TRBJ2-7; CDR3: CASSQTSLETYEQYF; DNA: TGCGCCAGCAGCCAAACCTCCCTCGAGACATACGAGCAGTACTTC
V: TRBV6-5; D: TRBD1; J: TRBJ2-2; CDR3: CASRDRAANTGELFF; DNA: TGTGCCAGCAGAGACAGGGCTGCGAACACCGGGGAGCTGTTTTTT
V: TRBV5-1; D: TRBD2; J: TRBJ2-3; CDR3: CASSLGGGLGSTDTQYF; DNA: TGCGCCAGCAGCTTGGGCGGGGGGTTAGGGTCCACAGATACGCAGTATTTT
V: TRBV5-1; D: TRBD2; J: TRBJ2-5; CDR3: CASSLDPPAGGRETQYF; DNA: TGCGCCAGCAGCTTGGACCCACCGGCGGGAGGTCGAGAGACCCAGTACTTC
V: TRBV20-1; D: -; J: TRBJ2-3; CDR3: CSAGPPDTQYF; DNA: TGCAGTGCCGGTCCCCCAGATACGCAGTATTTT
V: TRBV18; D: TRBD1; J: TRBJ2-7; CDR3: CASSRSGTEAEQYF; DNA: TGTGCCAGCTCAAGGTCCGGGACAGAGGCTGAGCAGTACTTC
V: TRBV28; D: -; J: TRBJ1-2; CDR3: CASSLGGYYGYTF; DNA: TGTGCCAGCAGTTTAGGAGGGTACTATGGCTACACCTTC
V: TRBV7-2; D: -; J: TRBJ2-5; CDR3: CASSEGRRTSDYARETQYF; DNA: TGTGCCAGCAGCGAAGGGCGCAGGACGTCGGACTATGCGAGAGAGACCCAGTACTTC
V: TRBV7-6; D: -; J: TRBJ1-1; CDR3: CASSLPPLPGVYTEAFF; DNA: TGTGCCAGCAGCCTACCCCCACTCCCGGGGGTGTACACTGAAGCTTTCTTT
V: TRBV4-1; D: -; J: TRBJ2-5; CDR3: CASSRLRSVQETQYF; DNA: TGCGCCAGCAGCCGCCTCCGTAGCGTACAAGAGACCCAGTACTTC
V: TRBV29-1; D: -; J: TRBJ1-1; CDR3: CSVVRQNTEAFF; DNA: TGCAGCGTTGTGAGGCAGAACACTGAAGCTTTCTTT
V: TRBV15; D: -; J: TRBJ2-7; CDR3: CATSRVGALSYEQYF; DNA: TGTGCCACCAGCAGAGTGGGGGCCCTGTCCTACGAGCAGTACTTC
V: TRBV5-1; D: TRBD1; J: TRBJ1-1; CDR3: CASSLGQGGTEAFF; DNA: TGCGCCAGCAGCTTGGGGCAGGGGGGCACTGAAGCTTTCTTT
V: TRBV5-5; D: TRBD1; J: TRBJ1-2; CDR3: CASSVRDSNYGYTF; DNA: TGTGCCAGCAGCGTGAGGGACAGCAATTATGGCTACACCTTC
V: TRBV6-5; D: TRBD1; J: TRBJ1-1; CDR3: CASRLGQGAAFF; DNA: TGTGCCAGCAGATTGGGGCAGGGGGCGGCTTTCTTT
V: TRBV18; D: TRBD2; J: TRBJ2-3; CDR3: CASSPRGGTDTQYF; DNA: TGTGCCAGCTCACCACGCGGGGGAACAGATACGCAGTATTTT
V: TRBV11-3; D: -; J: TRBJ1-1; CDR3: CASSLWSEITEAFF; DNA: TGTGCCAGCAGCTTATGGTCCGAGATCACTGAAGCTTTCTTT
V: TRBV2; D: -; J: TRBJ1-2; CDR3: CASSEGAGDGYTF; DNA: TGTGCCAGCAGTGAGGGGGCTGGAGATGGCTACACCTTC
V: TRBV19; D: -; J: TRBJ1-2; CDR3: CASNALETIYGYTF; DNA: TGTGCCAGTAATGCCTTGGAAACTATCTATGGCTACACCTTC
V: TRBV4-2; D: TRBD1; J: TRBJ1-1; CDR3: CASSQVGQGGAGAFF; DNA: TGTGCCAGCAGCCAAGTAGGACAGGGGGGCGCCGGGGCTTTCTTT